The 25 T cell receptor beta chains below come from one sample, sequenced in a study of cytomegalovirus exposure and HLA in healthy donors. Use of 60 Vbeta and 13 Jbeta primers characterized the PCR. TCRdb's table, derived via immunoSEQ multiplex PCR, lists solely in-frame clones and lacks some. The sample has some 150,000 clones, roughly 80% seen once. Sequencing was performed on PBMCs. Every receptor here comes from a female donor in good health and CMV-seronegative.

The sample holds many counts of this clone. The rearrangement links TRBV5-6 to TRBJ1-4, with D possibly being TRBD1 (6 bases). This CDR3 has 16 residues. V was clipped by 6 bases and J by 7 bases, with 22 bases between them. CDR1 and CDR2 (germline): SGHDT, YYEEEE. The CDR3 DNA follows: TGTGCCAGCAACGAAAGGACAGCTCTCCGGGGTGAAAAACTGTTTTTT. Encoded protein: CASNERTALRGEKLFF.

The chain couples TRBV5-1 to TRBJ2-7; 7 positions agree with TRBD2. CDR1 is SGHRS and CDR2 is YFSETQ in the germline V gene. This CDR3 is 15 amino acids long. The junction had 7 bases not matched to a gene; V was cut back by 0 bases and J by 4 bases. In nucleotides, the CDR3 is TGCGCCAGCAGCTTGGACGGAAGCGGGGTTTACGAGCAGTACTTC. Translating gives CASSLDGSGVYEQYF.

This clone has a single count. The V gene is TRBV18, the J gene TRBJ2-3; the match to TRBD1 covers 8 bases. Losses at the gene ends were 0 bases for V and 4 bases for J; bases not matched to a gene: 6. Per the germline V gene, CDR1 is KGHSH and CDR2 is LQKENI. The CDR3 loop spans 16 amino acids. DNA of the CDR3: TGTGCCAGCTCACCACCGAGGGCAGGGGGCTCAGATACGCAGTATTTT. Translation gives CASSPPRAGGSDTQYF.

This chain connects TRBV11-2 to TRBJ1-2; D possibly corresponds to TRBD1 (6 bases). The CDR3 contains 14 residues. V lost 1 base and J 4 bases, leaving 10 bases between the germline ends. Germline lookup yields CDR1 SGHAT and CDR2 FQNNGV. The CDR3: CASSLVATGYGYTF. DNA for the CDR3: TGTGCCAGCAGCTTAGTTGCGACAGGCTATGGCTACACCTTC.

V gene TRBV30 combines with J gene TRBJ2-7, with 7 bases fitting TRBD2. The CDR3 loop spans 16 amino acids. V was pared by 3 bases and J by 4 bases, with 15 bases of the junction left unmatched. Looked up from germline, CDR1 is GTSNPN and CDR2 is SVGIG (reference sequence). The CDR3 sequence is CAWSPLAGAAGYEQYF. The CDR3 DNA sequence: TGTGCCTGGAGCCCACTGGCGGGAGCGGCCGGATACGAGCAGTACTTC.

A few counts support this clone. The rearrangement joins TRBV27 to TRBJ1-4, with D tentatively TRBD1 (6 bases). The CDR3 spans 14 residues. V was pared by 4 bases and J by 8 bases, with 14 bases between. Germline CDR1 is MNHEY and CDR2 is SMNVEV (reference sequence). CDR3 amino acids: CASSSNREGEKLFF. CDR3 nucleotides: TGTGCCAGCAGTTCAAACAGGGAGGGGGAAAAACTGTTTTTT.

The V and J genes are TRBV6-1 and TRBJ2-3; TRBD2 might be the D (5 bases). V was shortened by 6 bases and J by 5 bases, with 15 bases between the two germline ends. The germline V gene encodes CDR1 MNHNS and CDR2 SASEGT. The CDR3 contains 14 residues. The CDR3 DNA sequence: TGTGCCAGCAGCATAGCGTCCAGATTAGATACGCAGTATTTT. Amino acids: CASSIASRLDTQYF.

Only a few counts were recorded for this clone. The chain uses TRBV2 and TRBJ1-5; no clear D gene. Germline CDR1 is SNHLY and CDR2 is FYNNEI. V was clipped by 4 bases and J by 7 bases, with 11 bases between them. The CDR3 has 13 residues. The CDR3 sequence: CASSGRVKQPQHF. In DNA form, the CDR3 reads TGTGCCAGCAGTGGACGGGTCAAGCAGCCCCAGCATTTT.

The V gene is TRBV5-1, the J gene TRBJ1-3; the D is unclear. Trimming pared 0 bases from V and 0 bases from J, leaving 7 bases between. The CDR3 loop spans 15 amino acids. The germline CDR1 and CDR2 sequences are SGHRS and YFSETQ. The CDR3 region has the DNA TGCGCCAGCAGCTTGGTAGAGAACTCTGGAAACACCATATATTTT. Translation: CASSLVENSGNTIYF.

The V and J genes are TRBV28 and TRBJ2-7, with D possibly being TRBD1 (6 bases). The V end was cut by 5 bases, the J end by 0 bases, with 11 bases between. The CDR3 runs to 14 residues. Germline loops: CDR1 MDHEN, CDR2 SYDVKM. The CDR3 loop reads CASSRTATSYEQYF. CDR3 coding DNA: TGTGCCAGCAGTCGGACAGCTACCTCCTACGAGCAGTACTTC.

The chain links TRBV4-1 to TRBJ2-3; the D gene is possibly TRBD1 (6 bases). The CDR3 sequence is 15 residues long. CDR1 is MGHRA and CDR2 is YSYEKL in the germline V gene. V lost 0 bases and J 2 bases, leaving 9 bases between the germline ends. The CDR3 spells CASSQEDRTTDTQYF. Here the CDR3 DNA reads TGCGCCAGCAGCCAAGAGGACAGAACCACAGATACGCAGTATTTT.

This chain links TRBV5-4 with TRBJ2-7, with no clear D. The germline V and J ends were trimmed by 4 bases and 5 bases, with 13 bases remaining between them. The CDR3 is 13 residues long. Germline CDR1 reads SGHNT; CDR2 reads YYREEE (reference sequence). This CDR3 reads CASSPRSEDEQYF. Here the CDR3 DNA reads TGTGCCAGCAGCCCACGTTCCGAGGACGAGCAGTACTTC.

This clone was found many times. The chain recombines TRBV27 with TRBJ1-1; D is unclear. Germline V lookup: CDR1 MNHEY, CDR2 SMNVEV (reference sequence). V was cut by 7 bases and J by 1 base, with 13 bases left in between. The CDR3 is 14 residues long. The CDR3 DNA sequence: TGTGCCAGCAAGCCCCCCACCGGGAACACTGAAGCTTTCTTT. It is translated as CASKPPTGNTEAFF.

The chain uses TRBV5-1 and TRBJ1-2; 9 nucleotides match TRBD1. The V gene's germline CDR1 is SGHRS and CDR2 YFSETQ. The V and J ends lost 0 bases and 3 bases, in that order; junction bases with no gene match: 3. This CDR3 has 15 amino acids. Here the CDR3 DNA reads TGCGCCAGCAGCTTGGCCACAGGGGGCGACTATGGCTACACCTTC. As protein: CASSLATGGDYGYTF. The full variable domain, with the rest looked up from reference TRBV5-1 and TRBJ1-2, is KAGVTQTPRYLIKTRGQQVTLSCSPISGHRSVSWYQQTPGQGLQFLFEYFSETQRNKGNFPGRFSGRQFSNSRSEMNVSTLELGDSALYLCASSLATGGDYGYTFGSGTRLTVV.

The chain combines TRBV7-2 with TRBJ2-1; D unresolved. The V end was cut by 6 bases, the J end by 8 bases, with 8 bases between. CDR1 is SGHTA and CDR2 is FQGNSA in the germline V gene. CDR3 length: 11 residues. The CDR3 loop is CASRERHEQFF. The DNA for the CDR3 is TGTGCCAGCAGGGAGAGGCATGAGCAGTTCTTC.

Here the CDR3 DNA reads TGTGCCAGTAGTATCGGCGGTCAGCGTGGTAACTATGGCTACACCTTC. Residues: CASSIGGQRGNYGYTF. The chain carries TRBV19 and TRBJ1-2; D is uncertain. Germline-derived CDR1 and CDR2 are LNHDA and SQIVND (reference sequence). V was cut by 3 bases and J by 1 base, with 15 bases left in between. The CDR3 loop spans 16 amino acids.

The chain joins TRBV18 to TRBJ1-3; D unresolved. The V end was cut by 1 base, the J end by 8 bases, with 15 bases between. In germline, CDR1 is KGHSH, CDR2 LQKENI. The CDR3 length is 15 residues. CDR3 sequence: CASSPQTGLGDTIYF. The CDR3 DNA reads as TGTGCCAGCTCACCACAGACTGGTTTAGGAGACACCATATATTTT.

This chain connects TRBV6-6 to TRBJ2-7; 8 positions match TRBD1. The ends lost 5 bases at V and 3 bases at J; junction bases unmatched: 9. The CDR3 consists of 15 residues. From germline, CDR1 is MNHNY and CDR2 SVGAGI (reference sequence). CDR3 sequence reads: CASSIRTGSIYEQYF. The CDR3 DNA reads TGTGCCAGCAGTATCCGGACAGGGAGCATCTACGAGCAGTACTTC.

This clone was seen just once. CDR3 residues: CASSSQGLWYEQYF. The CDR3, as DNA: TGTGCCAGCAGCTCCCAGGGTCTTTGGTACGAGCAGTACTTC. This chain links TRBV11-2 with TRBJ2-7; D perhaps matches TRBD1 (5 bases). The CDR3 is made up of 14 amino acids. Looked up from germline, CDR1 is SGHAT and CDR2 is FQNNGV. V gave up 4 bases and J gave up 4 bases, with 14 bases separating them.

The CDR3 reads CASSEGWRGIGYF. CDR3 nucleotide sequence: TGTGCCAGCAGTGAAGGGTGGCGGGGGATAGGGTATTTT. The J gene is TRBJ2-3, the V gene TRBV6-1; 7 nucleotides line up with TRBD2. Germline CDR1 is MNHNS and CDR2 is SASEGT. V was pared by 1 base and J by 14 bases, with 9 bases of the junction left unmatched. This CDR3 comprises 13 residues.

The chain uses TRBV5-6 and TRBJ2-1, with 8 bases matching TRBD1. The V gene's germline CDR1 is SGHDT and CDR2 YYEEEE. V was clipped by 5 bases and J by 4 bases; unmatched bases: 8. This CDR3 comprises 15 residues. CDR3 in amino acids: CASSRTGNRYNEQFF. The CDR3 nucleotides read TGTGCCAGCAGTAGGACAGGGAATCGGTACAATGAGCAGTTCTTC.

This rearrangement joins TRBV7-2 to TRBJ2-7, with 9 bases fitting TRBD1. The CDR3 spans 14 residues. Per the germline V gene, CDR1 is SGHTA and CDR2 is FQGNSA. Germline trimming cut 7 bases from V and 6 bases from J; bases unmatched to any gene: 10. The CDR3 DNA follows: TGTGCCAGCAAACCGGGACAGGGTGTCCCCGAGCAGTACTTC. Protein: CASKPGQGVPEQYF.

V gene TRBV28 combines with J gene TRBJ2-7, with D tentatively TRBD1 (6 bases). V lost 2 bases and J 4 bases, leaving 9 bases between the germline ends. The CDR3 has 13 residues. Germline CDR1 MDHEN, CDR2 SYDVKM. The CDR3 spells CASSLRRGYEQYF. CDR3 nucleotides: TGTGCCAGCAGTTTACGCAGGGGATACGAGCAGTACTTC.

V is TRBV1 and J is TRBJ2-3; the table's D call, TRBD2, was not checked against the DNA. TRBV1 has pseudogene status. The CDR3 runs to 20 residues. The CDR3 protein is CTSSRRQTPFRRVVTDTQYF. The CDR3 nucleotides are TGCACCAGCAGCCGGAGACAGACCCCATTTAGGAGGGTCGTCACAGATACGCAGTATTTT.

This chain joins TRBV7-9 and TRBJ2-5, with a weak D call TRBD2 (5 bases). The V gene lost 2 bases and the J gene lost 2 bases, with 12 bases spanning the gap. The CDR3 covers 15 residues. Germline V gives CDR1 SEHNR, CDR2 FQNEAQ (reference sequence). The CDR3 DNA reads as TGTGCCAGCAGCTTATACTTGGGAGATCAAGAGACCCAGTACTTC. Its translation is CASSLYLGDQETQYF.